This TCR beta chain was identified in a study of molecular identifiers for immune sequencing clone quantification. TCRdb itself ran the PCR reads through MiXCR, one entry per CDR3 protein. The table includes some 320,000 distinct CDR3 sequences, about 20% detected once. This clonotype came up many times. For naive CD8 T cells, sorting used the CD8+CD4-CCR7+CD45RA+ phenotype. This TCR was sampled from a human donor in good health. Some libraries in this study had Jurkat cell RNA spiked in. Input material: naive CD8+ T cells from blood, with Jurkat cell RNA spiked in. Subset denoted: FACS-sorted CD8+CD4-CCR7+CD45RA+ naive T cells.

CDR3 nucleotide sequence: TGTGCCAGCAGTTTTTCCGGGGCGGTCGCCGAGCAGTACTTC. Protein sequence: CASSFSGAVAEQYF. The rearrangement links TRBV27 to TRBJ2-7; D tentatively reads TRBD1 or TRBD2 (5 bases each). V was clipped by 3 bases and J by 6 bases, with 15 bases between them. The CDR3 consists of 14 residues. Germline lookup yields CDR1 MNHEY and CDR2 SMNVEV (reference sequence).